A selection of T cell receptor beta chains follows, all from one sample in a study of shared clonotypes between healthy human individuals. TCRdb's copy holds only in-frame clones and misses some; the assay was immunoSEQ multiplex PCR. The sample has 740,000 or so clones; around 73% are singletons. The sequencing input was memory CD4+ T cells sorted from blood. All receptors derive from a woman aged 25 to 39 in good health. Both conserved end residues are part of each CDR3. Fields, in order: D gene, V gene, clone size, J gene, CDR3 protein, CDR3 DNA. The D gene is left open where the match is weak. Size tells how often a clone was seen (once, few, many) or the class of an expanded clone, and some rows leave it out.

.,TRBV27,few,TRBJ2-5,CASYRDPKETQYF,TGTGCCAGCTACCGGGACCCCAAAGAGACCCAGTACTTC
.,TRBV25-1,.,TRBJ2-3,CASSESKDTQYF,TGTGCCAGCAGTGAATCTAAAGATACGCAGTATTTT
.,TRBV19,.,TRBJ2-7,CASSIGSGVNEQYF,TGTGCCAGTAGTATCGGGTCAGGGGTAAACGAGCAGTACTTC
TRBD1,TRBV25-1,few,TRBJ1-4,CASSGPGTVATNEKLFF,TGTGCCAGCAGTGGACCCGGGACAGTAGCAACTAATGAAAAACTGTTTTTT
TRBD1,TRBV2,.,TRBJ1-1,CASRDRGLLNTEAFF,TGTGCCAGCAGGGACAGGGGGTTACTAAACACTGAAGCTTTCTTT
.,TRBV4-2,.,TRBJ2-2,CASSQDGVTGELFF,TGTGCCAGCAGCCAAGACGGGGTCACCGGGGAGCTGTTTTTT
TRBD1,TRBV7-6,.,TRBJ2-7,CASSPLGQGSYEQYF,TGTGCCAGCAGCCCCCTGGGACAGGGGTCCTACGAGCAGTACTTC
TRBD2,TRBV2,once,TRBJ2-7,CASSGRLAGSYEQYF,TGTGCCAGCAGTGGCAGACTAGCGGGATCCTACGAGCAGTACTTC
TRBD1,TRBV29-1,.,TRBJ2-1,CSVERDRNNEQFF,TGCAGCGTTGAAAGGGACAGAAACAATGAGCAGTTCTTC
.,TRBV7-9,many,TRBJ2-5,CASSDRPYQETQYF,TGTGCCAGCAGCGACAGGCCGTACCAAGAGACCCAGTACTTC
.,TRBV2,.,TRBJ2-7,CASWGRDIGTTIGEQYF,TGTGCCAGCTGGGGGCGGGACATCGGGACTACTATTGGCGAGCAGTACTTC
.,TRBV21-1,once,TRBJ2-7,CASSMAFPRGYEQYF,TGTGCCAGCAGCATGGCTTTCCCCCGGGGCTACGAGCAGTACTTC
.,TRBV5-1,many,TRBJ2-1,CASSGMANEQFF,TGCGCCAGCAGTGGGATGGCGAATGAGCAGTTCTTC
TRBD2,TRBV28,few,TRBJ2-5,CASSTRTSGPETQYF,TGTGCCAGCAGTACGAGGACTAGCGGGCCGGAGACCCAGTACTTC
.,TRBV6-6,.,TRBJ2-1,CASSRSNEQFF,TGTGCCAGCAGTCGGTCGAATGAGCAGTTCTTC
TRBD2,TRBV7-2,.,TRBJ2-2,CASGEGYGELFF,TGTGCCAGTGGGGAGGGCTACGGGGAGCTGTTTTTT
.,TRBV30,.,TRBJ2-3,CAGHWRITDTQYF,TGTGCCGGACATTGGAGAATCACAGATACGCAGTATTTT
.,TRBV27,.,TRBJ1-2,CASSLSGVRGYTF,TGTGCCAGCAGTTTAAGCGGGGTTCGAGGCTACACCTTC
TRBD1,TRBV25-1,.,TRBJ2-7,CASSVNTGQGPLIYEQYF,TGTGCCAGCAGTGTAAATACCGGACAGGGACCGCTTATTTACGAGCAGTACTTC
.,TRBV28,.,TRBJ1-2,CASSLGFEGYTF,TGTGCCAGCAGTTTAGGGTTCGAGGGCTACACCTTC
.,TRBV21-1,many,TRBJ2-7,CASSKLTGGYSYEQYF,TGTGCCAGCAGCAAACTCACAGGGGGCTATTCCTACGAGCAGTACTTC
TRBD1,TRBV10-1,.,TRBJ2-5,CASSDGQGSGETQYF,TGCGCCAGCAGCGACGGACAGGGATCGGGGGAGACCCAGTACTTC
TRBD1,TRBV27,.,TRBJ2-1,CASSRYLGQGHNEQFF,TGTGCCAGCAGTCGCTACCTGGGACAGGGTCACAATGAGCAGTTCTTC
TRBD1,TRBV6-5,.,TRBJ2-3,CASRNRGEGTDTQYF,TGTGCCAGCAGGAACAGGGGCGAGGGCACAGATACGCAGTATTTT
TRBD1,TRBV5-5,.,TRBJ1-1,CASSPLDRVGAEAFF,TGTGCCAGCAGCCCCCTGGACAGGGTAGGGGCTGAAGCTTTCTTT
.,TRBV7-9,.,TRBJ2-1,CASSLGAGRYNEQFF,TGTGCCAGCAGCTTAGGGGCCGGGCGTTACAATGAGCAGTTCTTC
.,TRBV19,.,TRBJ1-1,CASSIVSVNTEAFF,TGTGCCAGTAGTATAGTGTCCGTGAACACTGAAGCTTTCTTT
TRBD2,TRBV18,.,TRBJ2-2,CASSPIGTSGTGELFF,TGTGCCAGCTCACCCATCGGGACTAGCGGGACCGGGGAGCTGTTTTTT
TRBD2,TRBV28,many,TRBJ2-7,CASSRSIAGVSYEQYF,TGTGCCAGCAGTCGTAGTATAGCGGGAGTTAGTTACGAGCAGTACTTC
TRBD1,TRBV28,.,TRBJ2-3,CASSPPTGVDTQYF,TGTGCCAGCAGTCCACCGACAGGGGTAGATACGCAGTATTTT
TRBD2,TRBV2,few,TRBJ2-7,CASRGGLAGVDEQYF,TGTGCCAGCAGGGGGGGGCTAGCGGGTGTCGACGAGCAGTACTTC
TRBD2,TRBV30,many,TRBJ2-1,CAWTLPLAGGLEQFF,TGTGCCTGGACCCTTCCGCTAGCGGGAGGGCTTGAGCAGTTCTTC